These T cell receptor beta chains were read from a single sample in a study of T cells in Graves' hyperthyroidism and ophthalmopathy. TCRdb independently ran MiXCR on the multiplex PCR reads; one entry per CDR3 protein. The sample shows around 300,000 distinct CDR3 sequences, 10% to 15% of them seen only once. Sequenced input: blood. These receptors were obtained from a woman in her thirties with Graves' hyperthyroidism that later progressed to Graves' ophthalmopathy. The CDR3 runs from the conserved cysteine through the conserved F or W. Fields, in order: V gene, D gene, J gene, clone size, CDR3 protein, CDR3 DNA. The D gene is left open where the match is weak. Where a row states a size, it is once, few, many or the class of an expanded clone; other rows omit it.

v_gene: TRBV20-1
d_gene: TRBD1
j_gene: TRBJ2-3
abundance: many
CDR3aa: CSARSMDRGSDTQYF
CDR3nt: TGCAGTGCTAGAAGTATGGACAGGGGCTCGGATACGCAGTATTTT

v_gene: TRBV10-3
d_gene: TRBD2
j_gene: TRBJ2-7
abundance: many
CDR3aa: CAIGAGGAGGLYEQYF
CDR3nt: TGTGCCATCGGGGCGGGAGGGGCGGGAGGCCTCTACGAGCAGTACTTC

v_gene: TRBV7-2
d_gene: TRBD2
j_gene: TRBJ2-1
abundance: many
CDR3aa: CASSLDGLAGQIYNEQFF
CDR3nt: TGTGCCAGCAGCTTGGACGGACTAGCGGGCCAAATTTACAATGAGCAGTTCTTC

v_gene: TRBV6-1
d_gene: TRBD1
j_gene: TRBJ2-6
abundance: few
CDR3aa: CASIQTGGKNVLTF
CDR3nt: TGTGCCAGCATCCAGACAGGGGGCAAAAACGTCCTGACTTTC

v_gene: TRBV2
d_gene: .
j_gene: TRBJ2-7
abundance: few
CDR3aa: CASSDPRSGRGEQYF
CDR3nt: TGTGCCAGCAGTGACCCTCGAAGCGGCCGGGGGGAGCAGTACTTC

v_gene: TRBV19
d_gene: .
j_gene: TRBJ2-2
abundance: few
CDR3aa: CASSITGSTGELFF
CDR3nt: TGTGCCAGTAGTATCACAGGGAGCACCGGGGAGCTGTTTTTT

v_gene: TRBV20-1
d_gene: .
j_gene: TRBJ2-7
abundance: many
CDR3aa: CSASPEVYEQYF
CDR3nt: TGCAGTGCTAGTCCGGAGGTCTACGAGCAGTACTTC

v_gene: TRBV4-3
d_gene: TRBD2
j_gene: TRBJ2-1
abundance: many
CDR3aa: CASSRLLADRYNEQFF
CDR3nt: TGCGCCAGCAGCCGCCTACTAGCGGACCGCTACAATGAGCAGTTCTTC

v_gene: TRBV14
d_gene: TRBD2
j_gene: TRBJ2-1
abundance: many
CDR3aa: CASSQTSGRVGEQFF
CDR3nt: TGTGCCAGCAGCCAGACGAGCGGGAGGGTCGGTGAGCAGTTCTTC

v_gene: TRBV4-2
d_gene: TRBD2
j_gene: TRBJ2-1
abundance: few
CDR3aa: CASSQALRENVDEQFF
CDR3nt: TGTGCCAGCAGCCAAGCTCTGCGGGAGAACGTCGATGAGCAGTTCTTC

v_gene: TRBV4-3
d_gene: TRBD1
j_gene: TRBJ2-5
abundance: .
CDR3aa: CASSQTGTGVETQYF
CDR3nt: TGCGCCAGCAGCCAGACAGGGACAGGGGTAGAGACCCAGTACTTC

v_gene: TRBV20-1
d_gene: TRBD2
j_gene: TRBJ2-1
abundance: many
CDR3aa: CSAQRDPDVNEQFF
CDR3nt: TGCAGTGCCCAGCGGGACCCCGATGTCAATGAGCAGTTCTTC

v_gene: TRBV28
d_gene: .
j_gene: TRBJ1-2
abundance: many
CDR3aa: CASRPDGGRGYTF
CDR3nt: TGTGCCAGCAGGCCCGACGGGGGGCGAGGCTACACCTTC

v_gene: TRBV18
d_gene: .
j_gene: TRBJ1-3
abundance: many
CDR3aa: CASSPSTGPGNTIYF
CDR3nt: TGTGCCAGCTCCCCCTCTACGGGTCCTGGAAACACCATATATTTT

v_gene: TRBV6-2/TRBV6-3
d_gene: TRBD1
j_gene: TRBJ2-4
abundance: many
CDR3aa: CASSSRTGALDIQYF
CDR3nt: TGTGCCAGCAGTTCGAGGACAGGGGCTTTGGACATTCAGTACTTC

v_gene: TRBV28
d_gene: .
j_gene: TRBJ2-2
abundance: many
CDR3aa: CASTFTGRGGELFF
CDR3nt: TGTGCCAGCACCTTCACAGGGAGGGGCGGGGAGCTGTTTTTT

v_gene: TRBV7-2
d_gene: .
j_gene: TRBJ2-1
abundance: many
CDR3aa: CASSFGDINNEQFF
CDR3nt: TGTGCCAGCAGCTTTGGGGACATAAACAATGAGCAGTTCTTC